Listed below are T cell receptor beta chains from one sample, sequenced in a study of regulatory T cells in long-lasting Graves disease. TCRdb redid the calling of the multiplex PCR reads with MiXCR, one entry per CDR3 protein. The sample has around 460,000 distinct CDR3 sequences, around a fifth seen once; the top ten hold around 13%. Specimen: peripheral blood mononuclear cells (PBMCs), collected when the disease was refractory, from a patient treated with antithyroid drugs. Receptors originate from a female donor with Graves disease. CDR3s include the opening cysteine and the closing phenylalanine or tryptophan. Each record gives: CDR3 protein, CDR3 DNA, D gene, clone size, V gene, J gene. A D gene is named only where the DNA matches it firmly. Clone size is not always given. Where it is, it says once, few, many or a class for expanded clones.

cdr3_aa: CAISETGGWYF
cdr3_nt: TGTGCCATCAGCGAGACAGGGGGCTGGTACTTC
d_call: TRBD1
clone_size: .
v_call: TRBV10-3
j_call: TRBJ2-7

cdr3_aa: CASSRDSKGSPLHF
cdr3_nt: TGTGCCAGCAGTCGGGACTCTAAGGGCTCACCCCTCCACTTT
d_call: .
clone_size: .
v_call: TRBV6-1
j_call: TRBJ1-6

cdr3_aa: CASIQMDVNTEAFF
cdr3_nt: TGTGCCAGCATACAGATGGACGTGAACACTGAAGCTTTCTTT
d_call: .
clone_size: many
v_call: TRBV12-3/TRBV12-4
j_call: TRBJ1-1

cdr3_aa: CASSLAYRVAGYTF
cdr3_nt: TGTGCCAGCAGCTTGGCCTACAGGGTGGCAGGCTACACCTTC
d_call: .
clone_size: .
v_call: TRBV7-9
j_call: TRBJ1-2

cdr3_aa: CASSLTLGVGENTEAFF
cdr3_nt: TGTGCCAGCAGCTTAACCCTCGGCGTGGGCGAGAACACTGAAGCTTTCTTT
d_call: .
clone_size: few
v_call: TRBV7-8
j_call: TRBJ1-1

cdr3_aa: CASNLGGNTGELFF
cdr3_nt: TGTGCCAGCAACCTAGGAGGGAACACCGGGGAGCTGTTTTTT
d_call: .
clone_size: .
v_call: TRBV6-5
j_call: TRBJ2-2

cdr3_aa: CASSLVSSGEETQYF
cdr3_nt: TGTGCCAGCAGCTTGGTATCTAGCGGCGAAGAGACCCAGTACTTC
d_call: TRBD2
clone_size: once
v_call: TRBV5-4
j_call: TRBJ2-5

cdr3_aa: CASRAQDFYEQYF
cdr3_nt: TGTGCCAGCAGGGCCCAGGACTTCTACGAGCAGTACTTC
d_call: .
clone_size: many
v_call: TRBV28
j_call: TRBJ2-7

cdr3_aa: CASSEAARYTGELFF
cdr3_nt: TGTGCCAGCAGTGAAGCTGCCCGATACACCGGGGAGCTGTTTTTT
d_call: .
clone_size: many
v_call: TRBV6-1
j_call: TRBJ2-2

cdr3_aa: CASSPPGANYEQYF
cdr3_nt: TGTGCCAGCAGTCCGCCCGGGGCCAACTACGAGCAGTACTTC
d_call: .
clone_size: many
v_call: TRBV12-3/TRBV12-4
j_call: TRBJ2-7

cdr3_aa: CATSTDSTTGELFF
cdr3_nt: TGTGCCACCAGCACCGACAGTACCACCGGGGAGCTGTTTTTT
d_call: .
clone_size: many
v_call: TRBV15
j_call: TRBJ2-2

cdr3_aa: CASSLAAGPTEAFF
cdr3_nt: TGTGCCAGCAGCTTGGCCGCGGGGCCCACTGAAGCTTTCTTT
d_call: .
clone_size: .
v_call: TRBV5-4
j_call: TRBJ1-1

cdr3_aa: CASSLWRTGEWNTEAFF
cdr3_nt: TGTGCCAGCAGTTTATGGAGGACAGGGGAATGGAACACTGAAGCTTTCTTT
d_call: TRBD1
clone_size: many
v_call: TRBV28
j_call: TRBJ1-1

cdr3_aa: CASSQAGDYGYTF
cdr3_nt: TGTGCCAGCAGCCAAGCAGGGGACTATGGCTACACCTTC
d_call: .
clone_size: few
v_call: TRBV3-1
j_call: TRBJ1-2

cdr3_aa: CASSIVDQETQYF
cdr3_nt: TGTGCCAGTAGTATAGTTGACCAAGAGACCCAGTACTTC
d_call: .
clone_size: .
v_call: TRBV19
j_call: TRBJ2-5

cdr3_aa: CASSPSEGEAKNIQYF
cdr3_nt: TGTGCCAGCAGTCCCTCGGAGGGGGAGGCCAAAAACATTCAGTACTTC
d_call: .
clone_size: many
v_call: TRBV12-3/TRBV12-4
j_call: TRBJ2-4

cdr3_aa: CASSLVEAKNIQYF
cdr3_nt: TGTGCCAGCAGCTTGGTTGAAGCCAAAAACATTCAGTACTTC
d_call: .
clone_size: many
v_call: TRBV13
j_call: TRBJ2-4

cdr3_aa: CASSVQTTGGEQYF
cdr3_nt: TGTGCCAGCAGCGTTCAGACTACCGGGGGAGAGCAGTACTTC
d_call: .
clone_size: many
v_call: TRBV7-9
j_call: TRBJ2-7

cdr3_aa: CASSQAGTTNEKLFF
cdr3_nt: TGTGCCAGCAGCCAAGCAGGTACAACTAATGAAAAACTGTTTTTT
d_call: .
clone_size: .
v_call: TRBV3-1
j_call: TRBJ1-4

cdr3_aa: CASSLQGAGRLAGVQETQYF
cdr3_nt: TGTGCCAGCAGTTTACAGGGGGCTGGGAGACTAGCGGGAGTACAAGAGACCCAGTACTTC
d_call: TRBD2
clone_size: .
v_call: TRBV27
j_call: TRBJ2-5

cdr3_aa: CASSIDRSLSNQPQHF
cdr3_nt: TGTGCCAGTAGTATAGATCGCAGTCTTAGCAATCAGCCCCAGCATTTT
d_call: .
clone_size: many
v_call: TRBV19
j_call: TRBJ1-5

cdr3_aa: CASSLAAGPYEQYF
cdr3_nt: TGTGCCAGCAGCTTAGCAGCGGGACCTTACGAGCAGTACTTC
d_call: TRBD2
clone_size: many
v_call: TRBV7-8
j_call: TRBJ2-7

cdr3_aa: CSALTGANEQYF
cdr3_nt: TGCAGCGCTCTAACGGGGGCCAACGAGCAGTACTTC
d_call: .
clone_size: many
v_call: TRBV29-1
j_call: TRBJ2-7

cdr3_aa: CATSDYHAGETQYF
cdr3_nt: TGTGCCACCAGTGATTATCACGCGGGAGAGACCCAGTACTTC
d_call: .
clone_size: many
v_call: TRBV24-1
j_call: TRBJ2-5

cdr3_aa: CASTQWGDTQYF
cdr3_nt: TGTGCCAGCACCCAGTGGGGAGATACGCAGTATTTT
d_call: .
clone_size: few
v_call: TRBV7-2
j_call: TRBJ2-3

cdr3_aa: CAWSVALSGSVSPLHF
cdr3_nt: TGTGCCTGGAGTGTAGCCCTCTCGGGGTCTGTGTCACCCCTCCACTTT
d_call: .
clone_size: .
v_call: TRBV30
j_call: TRBJ1-6

cdr3_aa: CATSVPGSTEAFF
cdr3_nt: TGTGCCACCAGTGTTCCGGGGAGCACTGAAGCTTTCTTT
d_call: .
clone_size: few
v_call: TRBV24-1
j_call: TRBJ1-1

cdr3_aa: CAISAGTGVEQYF
cdr3_nt: TGTGCCATCAGCGCAGGGACAGGGGTTGAGCAGTACTTC
d_call: TRBD1
clone_size: many
v_call: TRBV10-3
j_call: TRBJ2-7

cdr3_aa: CATSDSLSFGYTF
cdr3_nt: TGTGCCACCAGCGACAGTCTATCTTTTGGCTACACCTTC
d_call: .
clone_size: .
v_call: TRBV15
j_call: TRBJ1-2

cdr3_aa: CSVGWGENTEAFF
cdr3_nt: TGCAGCGTTGGGTGGGGAGAGAACACTGAAGCTTTCTTT
d_call: .
clone_size: .
v_call: TRBV29-1
j_call: TRBJ1-1